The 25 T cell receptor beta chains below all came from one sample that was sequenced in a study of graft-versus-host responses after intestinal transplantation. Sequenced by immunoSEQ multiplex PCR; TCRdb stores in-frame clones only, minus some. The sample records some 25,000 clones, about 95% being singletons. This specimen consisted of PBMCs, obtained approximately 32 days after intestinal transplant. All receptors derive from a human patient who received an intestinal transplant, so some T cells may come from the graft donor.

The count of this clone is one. CDR3 in DNA: TGTGCCAGCAGCTTAGAGCTAGCGGGAGGGTCTTTGGACAATGAGCAGTTCTTC. Its translation is CASSLELAGGSLDNEQFF. The rearrangement joins TRBV7-6 to TRBJ2-1; the match to TRBD2 covers 12 bases. The germline V gene has CDR1 SGHVS and CDR2 FNYEAQ. V was clipped by 1 base and J by 5 bases; unmatched bases: 9. This CDR3 has 18 amino acids.

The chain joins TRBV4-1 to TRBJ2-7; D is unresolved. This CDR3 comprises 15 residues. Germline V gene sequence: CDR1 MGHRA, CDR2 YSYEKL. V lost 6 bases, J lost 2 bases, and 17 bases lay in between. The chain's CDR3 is CASSFGPTVTYEQYF. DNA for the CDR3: TGCGCCAGCAGTTTCGGACCTACCGTGACCTACGAGCAGTACTTC.

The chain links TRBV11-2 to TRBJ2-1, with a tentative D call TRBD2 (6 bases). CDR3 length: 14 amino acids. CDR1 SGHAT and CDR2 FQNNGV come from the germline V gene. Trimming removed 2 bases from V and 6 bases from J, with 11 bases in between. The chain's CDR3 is CASSLRENGNEQFF. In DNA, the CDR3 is TGTGCCAGCAGCTTACGGGAGAACGGCAATGAGCAGTTCTTC.

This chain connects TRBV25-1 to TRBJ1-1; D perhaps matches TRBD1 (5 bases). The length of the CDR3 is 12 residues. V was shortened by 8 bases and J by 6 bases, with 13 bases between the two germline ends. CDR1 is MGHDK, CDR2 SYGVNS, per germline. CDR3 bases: TGTGCCAGCGACTACAGGCCCCCTGAAGCTTTCTTT. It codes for CASDYRPPEAFF.

The CDR3 bases are TGTGCCAGCAGACAGAGCTCTGGGGCCAACGTCCTGACTTTC. Amino acid sequence: CASRQSSGANVLTF. The V call is TRBV6-6, the J call TRBJ2-6; D not certain. V lost 6 bases and J lost 0, with 6 bases in between. The CDR3 runs to 14 residues. Per the germline V gene, CDR1 is MNHNY and CDR2 is SVGAGI (reference sequence).

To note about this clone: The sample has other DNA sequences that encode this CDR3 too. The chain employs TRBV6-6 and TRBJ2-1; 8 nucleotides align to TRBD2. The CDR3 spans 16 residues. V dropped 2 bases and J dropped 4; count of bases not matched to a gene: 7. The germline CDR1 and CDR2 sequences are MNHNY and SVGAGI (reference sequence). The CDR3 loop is CASSYELAGVYNEQFF. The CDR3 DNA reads TGTGCCAGCAGTTACGAGCTAGCGGGTGTATACAATGAGCAGTTCTTC.

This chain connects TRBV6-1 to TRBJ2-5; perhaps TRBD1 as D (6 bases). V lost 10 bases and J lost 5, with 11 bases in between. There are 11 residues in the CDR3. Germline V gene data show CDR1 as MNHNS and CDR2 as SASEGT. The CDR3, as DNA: TGTGCCAACTCTCAGGGGGAGACCCAGTACTTC. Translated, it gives CANSQGETQYF.

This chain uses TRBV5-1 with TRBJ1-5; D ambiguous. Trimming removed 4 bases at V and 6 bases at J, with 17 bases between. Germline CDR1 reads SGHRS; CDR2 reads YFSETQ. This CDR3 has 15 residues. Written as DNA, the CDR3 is TGCGCCAGCAGCCTTAACCCAGAGACGGGTCAGCCCCAGCATTTT. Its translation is CASSLNPETGQPQHF.

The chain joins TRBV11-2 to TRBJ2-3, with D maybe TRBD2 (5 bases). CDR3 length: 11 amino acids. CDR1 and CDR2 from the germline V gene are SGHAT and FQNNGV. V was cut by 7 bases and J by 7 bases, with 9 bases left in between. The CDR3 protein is CASTPGYTQYF. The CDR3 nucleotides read TGTGCCAGCACTCCGGGATATACGCAGTATTTT.

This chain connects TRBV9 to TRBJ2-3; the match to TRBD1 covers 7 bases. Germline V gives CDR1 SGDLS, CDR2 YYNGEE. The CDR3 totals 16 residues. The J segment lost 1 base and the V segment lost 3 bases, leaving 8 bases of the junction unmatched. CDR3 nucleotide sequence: TGTGCCAGCAGCGACGGGACAGCGCTTCGCACAGATACGCAGTATTTT. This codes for CASSDGTALRTDTQYF. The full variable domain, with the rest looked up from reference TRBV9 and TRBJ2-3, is DSGVTQTPKHLITATGQRVTLRCSPRSGDLSVYWYQQSLDQGLQFLIQYYNGEERAKGNILERFSAQQFPDLHSELNLSSLELGDSALYFCASSDGTALRTDTQYFGPGTRLTVL.

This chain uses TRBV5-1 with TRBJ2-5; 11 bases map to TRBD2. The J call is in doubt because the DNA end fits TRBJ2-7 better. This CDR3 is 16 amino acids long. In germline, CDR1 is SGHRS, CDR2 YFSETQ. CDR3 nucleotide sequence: TGCGCCAGCAGCTTATCCGGGACTAGCGGATCTTACGAGCAGTACTTC. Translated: CASSLSGTSGSYEQYF.

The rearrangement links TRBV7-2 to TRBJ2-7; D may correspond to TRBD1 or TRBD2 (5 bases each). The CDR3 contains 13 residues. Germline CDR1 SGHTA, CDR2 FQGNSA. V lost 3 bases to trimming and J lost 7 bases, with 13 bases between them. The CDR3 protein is CASSLLGVGEQYF. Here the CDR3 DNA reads TGTGCCAGCAGCTTGTTGGGGGTTGGAGAGCAGTACTTC.

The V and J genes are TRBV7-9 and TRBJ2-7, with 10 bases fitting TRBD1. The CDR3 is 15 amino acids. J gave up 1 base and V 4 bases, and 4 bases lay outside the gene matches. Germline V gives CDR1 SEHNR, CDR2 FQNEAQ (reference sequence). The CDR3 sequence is CASSSGQGVSYEQYF. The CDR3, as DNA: TGTGCCAGCAGCTCAGGACAGGGGGTATCCTACGAGCAGTACTTC.

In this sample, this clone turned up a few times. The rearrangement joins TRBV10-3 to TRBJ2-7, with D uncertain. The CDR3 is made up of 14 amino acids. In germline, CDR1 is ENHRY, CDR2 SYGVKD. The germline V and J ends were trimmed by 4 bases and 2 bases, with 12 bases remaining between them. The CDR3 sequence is CAISGGTSTYEQYF. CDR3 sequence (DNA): TGTGCCATCAGTGGAGGCACCTCGACCTACGAGCAGTACTTC.

The CDR3, as DNA: TGCGCCAGCAGCCAAAAAAAAGCGTACAATGAGCAGTTCTTC. Translated, it gives CASSQKKAYNEQFF. V gene TRBV4-1 combines with J gene TRBJ2-1, with no clear D. The CDR3 is made up of 14 amino acids. V lost 2 bases and J 4 bases, leaving 9 bases between the germline ends. CDR1 MGHRA and CDR2 YSYEKL come from the germline V gene.

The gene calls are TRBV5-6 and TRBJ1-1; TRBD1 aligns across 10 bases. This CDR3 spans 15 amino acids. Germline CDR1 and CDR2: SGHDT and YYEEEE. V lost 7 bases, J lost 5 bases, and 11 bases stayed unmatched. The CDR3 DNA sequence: TGTGCCAGCTACATCCGGGACAGGGGTGGGACTGAAGCTTTCTTT. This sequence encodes CASYIRDRGGTEAFF.

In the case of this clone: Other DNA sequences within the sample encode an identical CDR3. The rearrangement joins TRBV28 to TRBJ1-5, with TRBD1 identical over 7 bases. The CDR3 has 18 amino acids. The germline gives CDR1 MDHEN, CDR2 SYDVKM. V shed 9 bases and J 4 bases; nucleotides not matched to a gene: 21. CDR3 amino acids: CASTRDRGLSYSNQPQHF. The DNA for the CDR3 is TGTGCCAGTACCCGGGACAGAGGCCTGAGCTATTCGAATCAGCCCCAGCATTTT. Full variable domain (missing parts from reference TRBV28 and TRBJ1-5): DVKVTQSSRYLVKRTGEKVFLECVQDMDHENMFWYRQDPGLGLRLIYFSYDVKMKEKGDIPEGYSVSREKKERFSLILESASTNQTSMYLCASTRDRGLSYSNQPQHFGDGTRLSIL.

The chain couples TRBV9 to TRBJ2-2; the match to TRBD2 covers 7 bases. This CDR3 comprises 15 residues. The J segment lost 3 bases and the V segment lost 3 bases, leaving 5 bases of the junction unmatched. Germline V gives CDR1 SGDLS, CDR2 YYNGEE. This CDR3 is CASSDDSGDTGELFF. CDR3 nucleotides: TGTGCCAGCAGCGACGACAGCGGGGACACCGGGGAGCTGTTTTTT.

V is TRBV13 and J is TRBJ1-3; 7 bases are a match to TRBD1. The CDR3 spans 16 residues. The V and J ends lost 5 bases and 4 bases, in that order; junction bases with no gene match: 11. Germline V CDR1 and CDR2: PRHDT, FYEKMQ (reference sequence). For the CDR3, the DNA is TGTGCCAGCAGCCCGGACGGGACAGTAAGAGGAAACACCATATATTTT. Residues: CASSPDGTVRGNTIYF.

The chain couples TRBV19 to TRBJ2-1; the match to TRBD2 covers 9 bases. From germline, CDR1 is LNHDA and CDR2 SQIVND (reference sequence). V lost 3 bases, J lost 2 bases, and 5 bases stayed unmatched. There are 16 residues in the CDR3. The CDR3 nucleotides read TGTGCCAGTAGTATTTCAGCGGGAGGTACCTACAATGAGCAGTTCTTC. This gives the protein CASSISAGGTYNEQFF.

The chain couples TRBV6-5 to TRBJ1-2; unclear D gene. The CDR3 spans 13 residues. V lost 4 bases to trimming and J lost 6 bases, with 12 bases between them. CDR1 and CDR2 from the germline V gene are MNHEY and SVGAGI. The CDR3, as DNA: TGTGCCAGCAGTTTCCTGGACCGGGATGGCTACACCTTC. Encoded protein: CASSFLDRDGYTF.

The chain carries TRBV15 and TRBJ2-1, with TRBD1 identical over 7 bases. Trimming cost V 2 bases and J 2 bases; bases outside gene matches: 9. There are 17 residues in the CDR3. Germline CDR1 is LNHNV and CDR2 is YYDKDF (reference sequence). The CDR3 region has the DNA TGTGCCACCAGCAGACTCCCGACAGGGAATACCTACAATGAGCAGTTCTTC. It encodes CATSRLPTGNTYNEQFF.

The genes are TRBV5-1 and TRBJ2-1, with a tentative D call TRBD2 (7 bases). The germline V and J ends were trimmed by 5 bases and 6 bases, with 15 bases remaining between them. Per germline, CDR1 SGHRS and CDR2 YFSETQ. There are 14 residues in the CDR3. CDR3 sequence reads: CASSTGGVSNEQFF. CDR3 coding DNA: TGCGCCAGCAGTACGGGGGGCGTGAGCAATGAGCAGTTCTTC. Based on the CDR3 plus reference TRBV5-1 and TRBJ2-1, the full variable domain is KAGVTQTPRYLIKTRGQQVTLSCSPISGHRSVSWYQQTPGQGLQFLFEYFSETQRNKGNFPGRFSGRQFSNSRSEMNVSTLELGDSALYLCASSTGGVSNEQFFGPGTRLTVL.

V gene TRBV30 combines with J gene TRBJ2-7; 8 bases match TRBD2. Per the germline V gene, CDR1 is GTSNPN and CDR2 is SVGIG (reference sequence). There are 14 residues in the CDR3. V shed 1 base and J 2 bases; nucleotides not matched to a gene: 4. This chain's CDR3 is CAWSEGRGAYEQYF. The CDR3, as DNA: TGTGCCTGGAGTGAGGGGCGGGGGGCCTACGAGCAGTACTTC.

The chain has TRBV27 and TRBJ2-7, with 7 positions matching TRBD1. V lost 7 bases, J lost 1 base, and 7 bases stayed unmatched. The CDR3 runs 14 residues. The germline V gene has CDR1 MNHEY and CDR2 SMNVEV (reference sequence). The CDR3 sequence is CASTDARGSYEQYF. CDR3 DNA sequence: TGTGCCAGCACCGACGCCAGGGGGTCCTACGAGCAGTACTTC.